This T cell receptor (beta chain) was identified in a study of patients and donors after allogeneic stem cell transplantation. There are 13 residues in the CDR3. The V and J ends lost 5 bases and 5 bases respectively, with 12 bases between them. The germline CDR1 and CDR2 sequences are MNHNS and SASEGT. MiXCR, applied by TCRdb to the RT-PCR reads, yields one record per CDR3 protein. This table holds fewer than 500,000 distinct CDR3 sequences, around 16% found once. The chain links TRBV6-1 to TRBJ1-1; tentative D call: TRBD1 (5 bases). The sequence derives from a human donor who was either an allogeneic HSCT recipient or a stem cell or donor lymphocyte infusion donor (not recorded which). It is not recorded whose cells these are; they may come from a transplant donor. Sequenced: blood, either unsorted or a sorted T cell fraction (not recorded which). CDR3 bases: TGTGCCAGCAGTCGAGGGACTCAAACTGAAGCTTTCTTT. This encodes CASSRGTQTEAFF.